One sample yielded the 16 T cell receptor beta chains listed below, sequenced in a study of T-cell reconstitution after alpha-beta-depleted transplantation in children (dated by TCRdb to about 2016). Explained via the paper, the treatment or condition label denotes: allogeneic hematopoietic cell transplantation with graft depleted of TCRalphabeta T cells and CD19 B cells. The library relied on PCR. TCRdb shows the sequencer as Illumina HiSeq 2500. TCR library preparation used molecular barcoding, with unique molecular identifiers applied to normalize quantification of the TCRbeta repertoire. TCRdb trimmed public reads at Q25 via fastp, called clones via MiXCR and kept in-frame beta chains. Entries that share a CDR3 protein sequence are merged under the most common genes and DNA. The sample table records tens of thousands of distinct CDR3 sequences; roughly 4.5% of these occur just once. Approximately 17% of the sample rests with the top ten.

Material: PBMCs, mostly from graft donor cells, obtained 180 days after TCRalphabeta/CD19-depleted stem cell transplant. The receptors were gathered from a boy less than two years old who had a stem cell transplant for acute myeloid leukemia, so the T cells may come from the graft donor.

At least ten counts were recorded for this clonotype. This chain connects TRBV6-5 to TRBJ2-5, with 7 bases that match TRBD2. CDR3 length equals 15 residues. CDR1 is MNHEY, CDR2 SVGAGI, per germline. V lost 3 bases to trimming and J lost 4 bases; unmatched junction nucleotides: 8. The chain's CDR3 is CASSYLRGFGETQYF. For the CDR3, the DNA is TGTGCCAGCAGTTATTTGCGGGGGTTTGGAGAGACCCAGTACTTC.

This clonotype was found many times. The genes are TRBV20-1 and TRBJ1-1; D not certain. The V gene lost 5 bases and the J gene lost 3 bases, with 16 bases spanning the gap. CDR1 DFQATT and CDR2 SNEGSKA come from the germline V gene (reference sequence). The CDR3 loop spans 14 amino acids. DNA for the CDR3: TGCAGTGCTGCGGTCGCTGGTGGATACACTGAAGCTTTCTTT. It yields the protein CSAAVAGGYTEAFF.

In this sample, this clonotype turned up many times. V is TRBV12-3 or TRBV12-4 and J is TRBJ1-4; maybe TRBD1 (6 bases). Trimming cost V 2 bases and J 8 bases, with 15 bases left between them. This CDR3 region has 15 residues. This CDR3 is CASSLKGVTGEKLFF. CDR3 bases: TGTGCCAGCAGTTTAAAGGGCGTTACAGGGGAAAAACTGTTTTTT.

Regarding this clonotype: An end of the junction differs from the germline gene, which may be a read error. This chain joins TRBV18 and TRBJ1-1; the D gene is possibly TRBD1 (6 bases). Germline CDR1 and CDR2: KGHSH and LQKENI. The CDR3 runs to 14 residues. CDR3 nucleotides: TGTGCCAGCTCACCGGGTACAGGGAACGCTGAAGCTTTCTTT. Its protein product is CASSPGTGNAEAFF.

This clonotype was observed at least ten times. The gene calls are TRBV6-5 and TRBJ2-5; 7 nucleotides agree with TRBD1. CDR1 is MNHEY, CDR2 SVGAGI, per germline. The CDR3 is 15 amino acids. Germline trimming cut 6 bases from V and 2 bases from J; bases unmatched to any gene: 9. CDR3 sequence: CASSIQGQPQETQYF. The CDR3, as DNA: TGTGCCAGCAGCATCCAGGGACAGCCACAAGAGACCCAGTACTTC.

There are many counts of this clonotype. The CDR3: CASSPGYAYEQYF. In DNA, the CDR3 is TGTGCCAGCAGCCCAGGGTATGCGTACGAGCAGTACTTC. This chain links TRBV14 with TRBJ2-7; possible D gene TRBD1, 5 bases. The CDR3 sequence is 13 residues long. V was clipped by 4 bases and J by 4 bases, with 11 bases between them. Germline values: CDR1 SGHDN, CDR2 FVKESK.

This clonotype occurred many times. The rearrangement links TRBV5-5 to TRBJ1-5, with 7 positions matching TRBD1. This CDR3 is built from 16 residues. With 2 bases clipped from V and 5 bases from J, the junction kept 10 bases outside the gene matches. Germline V CDR1 and CDR2: SGHKS, YYEKEE (reference sequence). The CDR3 DNA reads as TGTGCCAGCAGCTTTAGGGGGCAGGGTGGGGATCAGCCCCAGCATTTT. Amino acid sequence: CASSFRGQGGDQPQHF.

This clonotype was observed many times. The gene calls are TRBV10-3 and TRBJ2-1, with D possibly being TRBD2 (5 bases). The CDR3 totals 15 residues. Per the germline V gene, CDR1 is ENHRY and CDR2 is SYGVKD. Trimming left V 7 bases short and J 0 bases short, with 13 bases between. The CDR3 loop reads CAITSSLSSYNEQFF. In nucleotides, the CDR3 is TGTGCCATCACTTCTAGCCTGAGCTCCTACAATGAGCAGTTCTTC.

The chain employs TRBV7-9 and TRBJ2-2, with D possibly being TRBD2 (6 bases). This CDR3 comprises 14 residues. CDR1 and CDR2 (germline): SEHNR, FQNEAQ (reference sequence). With 10 bases removed from V and 6 bases from J, the gap between germline ends came to 18 bases. The CDR3 spells CAMGFGRGAGELFF. DNA of the CDR3: TGTGCCATGGGTTTTGGGCGCGGGGCCGGGGAGCTGTTTTTT.

This clonotype was seen at least ten times. The rearrangement joins TRBV10-3 to TRBJ1-1; D not resolved. The CDR3 runs to 11 residues. From germline, CDR1 is ENHRY and CDR2 SYGVKD. V lost 3 bases and J 4 bases, leaving 3 bases between the germline ends. CDR3 protein: CAISDATEAFF. CDR3 bases: TGTGCCATCAGTGATGCCACTGAAGCTTTCTTT.

This clonotype was seen ten or more times. The rearrangement uses TRBV27 and TRBJ2-1; the match to TRBD2 covers 8 bases. This CDR3 contains 15 residues. Germline-derived CDR1 and CDR2 are MNHEY and SMNVEV (reference sequence). With 5 bases clipped from V and 11 bases from J, the junction kept 14 bases outside the gene matches. The DNA of the CDR3 is TGTGCCAGCAGTCCTATCAATGGACTAGCAGAACAGCAGTTCTTC. This sequence encodes CASSPINGLAEQQFF.

This clonotype appeared many times. V usage is TRBV20-1 and J usage is TRBJ2-2; D remains ambiguous. Trimming stripped 0 bases from V and 7 bases from J, with 3 bases between. CDR3 size: 11 residues. CDR1 is DFQATT and CDR2 is SNEGSKA in the germline V gene (reference sequence). For the CDR3, the DNA is TGCAGTGCTAGAGATTTCGGGGAGCTGTTTTTT. The encoded protein is CSARDFGELFF.

The sample holds many counts of this clonotype. The chain links TRBV7-2 to TRBJ1-5, with a tentative D call TRBD1 (6 bases). Germline lookup yields CDR1 SGHTA and CDR2 FQGNSA. Trimming removed 2 bases at V and 2 bases at J, with 10 bases between. The CDR3 is 15 amino acids. The CDR3 reads CASSLSNRGNQPQHF. In nucleotides, the CDR3 is TGTGCCAGCAGCTTAAGTAACAGGGGCAATCAGCCCCAGCATTTT.

This clonotype was observed many times. The chain joins TRBV11-2 to TRBJ2-7, with 7 bases matching TRBD2. The CDR3 consists of 16 residues. Germline CDR1 SGHAT, CDR2 FQNNGV. With 4 bases clipped from V and 0 bases from J, the junction kept 9 bases outside the gene matches. The CDR3 DNA reads TGTGCCAGCAGCTGGAAAAGCCGGGACTACTCCTACGAGCAGTACGTC. This sequence encodes CASSWKSRDYSYEQYV.

This clonotype was seen repeatedly, ten times or more. The chain employs TRBV5-1 and TRBJ1-1; no clear D gene. The V gene's germline CDR1 is SGHRS and CDR2 YFSETQ. The CDR3 totals 11 residues. V lost 5 bases and J 3 bases, leaving 5 bases between the germline ends. CDR3 in amino acids: CASRRDTEAFF. For the CDR3, the DNA is TGCGCCAGCAGACGGGACACTGAAGCTTTCTTT.

This clonotype appeared many times. This sequence joins TRBV4-1 and TRBJ1-2; 7 bases are shared with TRBD1. Germline CDR1 is MGHRA and CDR2 is YSYEKL. The CDR3 length is 17 residues. The ends lost 4 bases at V and 0 bases at J; junction bases unmatched: 11. Written as DNA, the CDR3 is TGCGCCAGCAGCCGACGATCCCGGGACAGCTCTAACTATGGCTACACCTTC. This translates into CASSRRSRDSSNYGYTF.